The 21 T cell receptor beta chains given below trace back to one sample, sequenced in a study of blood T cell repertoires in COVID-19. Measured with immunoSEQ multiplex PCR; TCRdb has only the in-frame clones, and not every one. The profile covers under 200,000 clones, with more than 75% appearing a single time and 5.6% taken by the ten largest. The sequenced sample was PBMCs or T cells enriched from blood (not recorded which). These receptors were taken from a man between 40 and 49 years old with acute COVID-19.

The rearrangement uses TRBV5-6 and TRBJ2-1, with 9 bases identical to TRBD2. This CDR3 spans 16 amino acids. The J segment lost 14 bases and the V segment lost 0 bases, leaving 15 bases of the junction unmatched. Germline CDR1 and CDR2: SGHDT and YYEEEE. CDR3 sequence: CASSLAVGGRVSREFF. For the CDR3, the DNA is TGTGCCAGCAGCTTGGCCGTAGGCGGGAGGGTGTCAAGGGAGTTCTTC.

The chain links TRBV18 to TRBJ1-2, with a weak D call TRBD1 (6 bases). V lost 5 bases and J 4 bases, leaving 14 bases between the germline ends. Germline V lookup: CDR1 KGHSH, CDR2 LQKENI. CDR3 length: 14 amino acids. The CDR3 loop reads CASSAEQGPYGYTF. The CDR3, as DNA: TGTGCCAGCTCAGCCGAACAGGGTCCCTATGGCTACACCTTC.

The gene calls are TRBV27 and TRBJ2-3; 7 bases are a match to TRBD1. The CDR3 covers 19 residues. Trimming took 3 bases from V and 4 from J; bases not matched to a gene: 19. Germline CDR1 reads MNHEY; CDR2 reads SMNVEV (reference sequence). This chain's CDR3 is CASSFRMDRKVFGSDTQYF. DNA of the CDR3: TGTGCCAGCAGTTTCCGGATGGACAGGAAGGTTTTTGGTTCAGATACGCAGTATTTT.

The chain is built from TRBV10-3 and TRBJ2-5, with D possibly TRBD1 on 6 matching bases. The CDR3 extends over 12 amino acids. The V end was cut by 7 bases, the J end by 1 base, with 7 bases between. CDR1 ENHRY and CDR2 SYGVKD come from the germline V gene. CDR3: CAIKDSQETQYF. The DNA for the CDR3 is TGTGCCATCAAGGACAGCCAAGAGACCCAGTACTTC.

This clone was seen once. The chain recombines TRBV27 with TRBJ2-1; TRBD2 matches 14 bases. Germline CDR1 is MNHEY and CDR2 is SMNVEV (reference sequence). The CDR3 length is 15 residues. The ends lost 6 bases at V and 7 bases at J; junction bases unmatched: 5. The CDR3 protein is CASRRTSGRTNEQFF. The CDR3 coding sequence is TGTGCCAGCAGAAGGACTAGCGGGAGGACTAATGAGCAGTTCTTC.

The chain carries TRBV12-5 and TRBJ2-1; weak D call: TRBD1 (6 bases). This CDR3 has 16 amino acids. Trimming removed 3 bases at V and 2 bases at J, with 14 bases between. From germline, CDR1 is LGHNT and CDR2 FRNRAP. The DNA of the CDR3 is TGTGCTAGTGGTTTACAGGGTCCGGAGACCTACAATGAGCAGTTCTTC. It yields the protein CASGLQGPETYNEQFF.

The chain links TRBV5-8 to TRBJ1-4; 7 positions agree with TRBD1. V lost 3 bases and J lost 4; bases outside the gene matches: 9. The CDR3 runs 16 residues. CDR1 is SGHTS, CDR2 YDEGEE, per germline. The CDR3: CASSSYWTGLNEKLFF. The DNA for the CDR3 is TGTGCCAGCAGCTCTTACTGGACAGGACTTAATGAAAAACTGTTTTTT.

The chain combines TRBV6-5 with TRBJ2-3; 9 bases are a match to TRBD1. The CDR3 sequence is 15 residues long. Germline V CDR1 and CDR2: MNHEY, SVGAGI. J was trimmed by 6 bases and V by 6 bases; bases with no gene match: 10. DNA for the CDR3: TGTGCCAGCAGAGCCTCGGGGACAGGGTTTGATACGCAGTATTTT. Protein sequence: CASRASGTGFDTQYF.

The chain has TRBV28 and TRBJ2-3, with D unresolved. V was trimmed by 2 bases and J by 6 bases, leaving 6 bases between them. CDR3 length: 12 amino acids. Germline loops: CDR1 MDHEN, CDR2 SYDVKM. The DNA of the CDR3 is TGTGCCAGCAGTTTACCCGGGGATACGCAGTATTTT. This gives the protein CASSLPGDTQYF.

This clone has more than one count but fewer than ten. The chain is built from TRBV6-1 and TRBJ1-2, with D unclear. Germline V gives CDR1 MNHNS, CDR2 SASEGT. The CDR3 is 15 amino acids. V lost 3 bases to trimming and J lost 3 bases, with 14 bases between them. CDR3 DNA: TGTGCCAGCAGTGACCGACAAACGTTTTACTATGGCTACACCTTC. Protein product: CASSDRQTFYYGYTF.

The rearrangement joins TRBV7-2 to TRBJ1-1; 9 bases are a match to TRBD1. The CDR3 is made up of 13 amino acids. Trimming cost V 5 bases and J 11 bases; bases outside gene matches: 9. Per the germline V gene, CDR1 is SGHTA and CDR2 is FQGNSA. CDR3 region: CASSTGTGLWAFF. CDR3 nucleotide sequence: TGTGCCAGCAGCACTGGGACAGGGCTTTGGGCTTTCTTT. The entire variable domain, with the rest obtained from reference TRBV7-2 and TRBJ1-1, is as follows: GAGVSQSPSNKVTEKGKDVELRCDPISGHTALYWYRQSLGQGLEFLIYFQGNSAPDKSGLPSDRFSAERTGGSVSTLTIQRTQQEDSAVYLCASSTGTGLWAFFGQGTRLTVV.

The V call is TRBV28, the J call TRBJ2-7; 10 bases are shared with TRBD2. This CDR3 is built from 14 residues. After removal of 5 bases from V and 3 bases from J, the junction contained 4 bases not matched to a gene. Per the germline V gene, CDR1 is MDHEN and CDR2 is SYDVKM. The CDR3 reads CASSQSSGSYEQYF. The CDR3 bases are TGTGCCAGCAGTCAGTCTAGCGGGAGCTACGAGCAGTACTTC.

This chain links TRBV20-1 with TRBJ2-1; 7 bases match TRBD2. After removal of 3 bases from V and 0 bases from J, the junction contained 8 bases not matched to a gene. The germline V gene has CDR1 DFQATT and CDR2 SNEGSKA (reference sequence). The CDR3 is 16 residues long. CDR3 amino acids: CSASSPQRGSYNEQFF. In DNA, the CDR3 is TGCAGTGCTAGTAGCCCCCAGCGGGGCTCCTACAATGAGCAGTTCTTC.

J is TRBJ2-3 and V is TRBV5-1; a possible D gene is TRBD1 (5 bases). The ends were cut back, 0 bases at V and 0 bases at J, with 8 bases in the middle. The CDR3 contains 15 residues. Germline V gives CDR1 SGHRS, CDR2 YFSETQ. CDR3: CASSLAAGSTDTQYF. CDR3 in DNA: TGCGCCAGCAGCTTGGCGGCAGGGAGCACAGATACGCAGTATTTT.

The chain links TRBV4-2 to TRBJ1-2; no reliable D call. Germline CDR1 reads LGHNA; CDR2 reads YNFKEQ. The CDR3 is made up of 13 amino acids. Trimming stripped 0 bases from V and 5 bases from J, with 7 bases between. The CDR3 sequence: CASSQEGEYGYTF. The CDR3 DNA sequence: TGTGCCAGCAGCCAAGAGGGCGAGTATGGCTACACCTTC.

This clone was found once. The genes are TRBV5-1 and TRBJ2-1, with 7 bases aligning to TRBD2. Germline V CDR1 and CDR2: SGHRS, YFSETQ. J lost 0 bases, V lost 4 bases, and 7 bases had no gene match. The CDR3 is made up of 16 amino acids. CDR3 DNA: TGCGCCAGCAGCCCTCGGGGCGGGAGCTCCTACAATGAGCAGTTCTTC. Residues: CASSPRGGSSYNEQFF. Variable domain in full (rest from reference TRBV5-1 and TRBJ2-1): KAGVTQTPRYLIKTRGQQVTLSCSPISGHRSVSWYQQTPGQGLQFLFEYFSETQRNKGNFPGRFSGRQFSNSRSEMNVSTLELGDSALYLCASSPRGGSSYNEQFFGPGTRLTVL.

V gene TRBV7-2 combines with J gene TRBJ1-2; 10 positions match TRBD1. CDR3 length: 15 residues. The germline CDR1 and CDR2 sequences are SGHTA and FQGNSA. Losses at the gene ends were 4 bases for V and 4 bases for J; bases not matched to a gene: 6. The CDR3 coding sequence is TGTGCCAGCAGCTCTAGGACAGGGGGTACCTATGGCTACACCTTC. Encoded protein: CASSSRTGGTYGYTF.

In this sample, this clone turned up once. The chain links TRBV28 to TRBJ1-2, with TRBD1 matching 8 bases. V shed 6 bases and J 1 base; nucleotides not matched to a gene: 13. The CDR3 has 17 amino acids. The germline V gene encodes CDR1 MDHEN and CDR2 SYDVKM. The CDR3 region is CASRTTGDRGGNYGYTF. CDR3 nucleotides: TGTGCCAGCAGGACCACCGGCGACAGGGGAGGTAACTATGGCTACACCTTC.

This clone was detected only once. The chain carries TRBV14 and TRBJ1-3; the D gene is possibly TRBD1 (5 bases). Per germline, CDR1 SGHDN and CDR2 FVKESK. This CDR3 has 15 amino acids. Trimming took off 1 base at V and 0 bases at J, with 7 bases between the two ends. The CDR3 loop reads CASSQGTFSGNTIYF. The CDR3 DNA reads TGTGCCAGCAGCCAAGGGACATTCTCTGGAAACACCATATATTTT. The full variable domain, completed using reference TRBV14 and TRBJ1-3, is EAGVTQFPSHSVIEKGQTVTLRCDPISGHDNLYWYRRVMGKEIKFLLHFVKESKQDESGMPNNRFLAERTGGTYSTLKVQPAELEDSGVYFCASSQGTFSGNTIYFGEGSWLTVV.

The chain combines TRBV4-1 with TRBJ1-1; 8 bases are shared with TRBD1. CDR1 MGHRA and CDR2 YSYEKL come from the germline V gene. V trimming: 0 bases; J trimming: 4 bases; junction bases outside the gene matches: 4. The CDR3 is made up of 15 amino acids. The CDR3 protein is CASSQDRGTGTEAFF. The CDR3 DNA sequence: TGCGCCAGCAGCCAAGATCGGGGGACAGGCACTGAAGCTTTCTTT.

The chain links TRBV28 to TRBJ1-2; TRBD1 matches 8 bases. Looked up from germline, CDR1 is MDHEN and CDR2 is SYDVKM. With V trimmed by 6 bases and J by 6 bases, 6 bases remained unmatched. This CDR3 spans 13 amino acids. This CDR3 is CASRSGGSDGYTF. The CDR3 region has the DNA TGTGCCAGCAGGTCAGGGGGCTCAGATGGCTACACCTTC.